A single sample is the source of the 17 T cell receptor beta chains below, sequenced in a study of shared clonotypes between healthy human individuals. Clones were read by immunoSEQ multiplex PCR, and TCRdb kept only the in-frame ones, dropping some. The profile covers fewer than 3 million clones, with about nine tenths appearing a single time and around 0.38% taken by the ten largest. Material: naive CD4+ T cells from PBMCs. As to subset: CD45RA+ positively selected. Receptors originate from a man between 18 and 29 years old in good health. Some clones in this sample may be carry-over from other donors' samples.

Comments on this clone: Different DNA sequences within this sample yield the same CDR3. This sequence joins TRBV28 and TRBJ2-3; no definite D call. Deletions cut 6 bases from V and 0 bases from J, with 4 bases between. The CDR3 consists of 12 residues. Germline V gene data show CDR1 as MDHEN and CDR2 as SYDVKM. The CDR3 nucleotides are TGTGCCAGCAGGGTTAGCACAGATACGCAGTATTTT. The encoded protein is CASRVSTDTQYF. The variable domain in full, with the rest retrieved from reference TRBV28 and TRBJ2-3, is DVKVTQSSRYLVKRTGEKVFLECVQDMDHENMFWYRQDPGLGLRLIYFSYDVKMKEKGDIPEGYSVSREKKERFSLILESASTNQTSMYLCASRVSTDTQYFGPGTRLTVL.

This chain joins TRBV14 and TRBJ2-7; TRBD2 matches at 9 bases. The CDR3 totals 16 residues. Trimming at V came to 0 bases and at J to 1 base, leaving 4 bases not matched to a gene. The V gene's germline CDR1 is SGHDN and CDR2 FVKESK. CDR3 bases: TGTGCCAGCAGCCAAGACATTGCGGGAGGGTCCTACGAGCAGTACTTC. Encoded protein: CASSQDIAGGSYEQYF.

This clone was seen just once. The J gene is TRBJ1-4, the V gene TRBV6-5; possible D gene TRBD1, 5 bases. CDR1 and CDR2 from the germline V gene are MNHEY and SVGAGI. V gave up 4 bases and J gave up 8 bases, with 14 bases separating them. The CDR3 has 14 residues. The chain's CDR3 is CASSSGQGWEKLFF. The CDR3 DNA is TGTGCCAGCAGTTCCGGACAAGGTTGGGAAAAACTGTTTTTT.

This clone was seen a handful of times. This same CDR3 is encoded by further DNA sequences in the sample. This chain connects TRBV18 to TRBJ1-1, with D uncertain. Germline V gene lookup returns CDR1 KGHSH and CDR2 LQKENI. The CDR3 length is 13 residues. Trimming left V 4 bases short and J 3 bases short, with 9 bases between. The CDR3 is CASSQGLDTEAFF. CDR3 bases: TGTGCCAGCTCACAGGGTTTGGACACTGAAGCTTTCTTT. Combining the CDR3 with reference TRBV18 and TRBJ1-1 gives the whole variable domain NAGVMQNPRHLVRRRGQEARLRCSPMKGHSHVYWYRQLPEEGLKFMVYLQKENIIDESGMPKERFSAEFPKEGPSILRIQQVVRGDSAAYFCASSQGLDTEAFFGQGTRLTVV.

CDR3 DNA: TGTGCCAGCAGCTTAGGGCGTCTACGGAAGAGCTCCTACAATGAGCAGTTCTTC. Its translation is CASSLGRLRKSSYNEQFF. The chain recombines TRBV7-8 with TRBJ2-1; D gene ambiguous. Germline V CDR1 and CDR2: SGHVS, FQNEAQ. The CDR3 has 18 residues. Trimming left V 1 base short and J 0 bases short, with 16 bases between.

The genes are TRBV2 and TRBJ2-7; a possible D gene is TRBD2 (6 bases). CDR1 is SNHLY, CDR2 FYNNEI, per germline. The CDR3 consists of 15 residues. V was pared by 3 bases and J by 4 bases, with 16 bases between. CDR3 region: CASSDLPSGLYEQYF. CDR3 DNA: TGTGCCAGCAGTGATCTCCCCTCGGGACTTTACGAGCAGTACTTC.

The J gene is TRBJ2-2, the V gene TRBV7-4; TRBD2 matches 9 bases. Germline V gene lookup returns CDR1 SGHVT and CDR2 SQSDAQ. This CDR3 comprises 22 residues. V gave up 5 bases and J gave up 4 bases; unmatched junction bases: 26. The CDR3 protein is CASSNHTRCGRALFSFTGELFF. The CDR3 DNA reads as TGTGCCAGCAGCAACCACACGCGATGCGGGAGGGCCCTGTTTAGTTTCACCGGGGAGCTGTTTTTT.

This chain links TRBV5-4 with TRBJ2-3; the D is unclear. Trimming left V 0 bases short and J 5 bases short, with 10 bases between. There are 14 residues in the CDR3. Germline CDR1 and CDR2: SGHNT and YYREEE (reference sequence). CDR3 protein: CASSLDVWEDTQYF. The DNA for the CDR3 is TGTGCCAGCAGCTTGGACGTATGGGAAGATACGCAGTATTTT.

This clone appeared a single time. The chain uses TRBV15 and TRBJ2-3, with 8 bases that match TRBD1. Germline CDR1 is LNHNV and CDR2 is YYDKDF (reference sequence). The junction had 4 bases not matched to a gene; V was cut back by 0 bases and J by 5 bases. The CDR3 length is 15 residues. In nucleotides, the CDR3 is TGTGCCACCAGCAGAGAAGCAGGGGGCAAAGATACGCAGTATTTT. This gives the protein CATSREAGGKDTQYF. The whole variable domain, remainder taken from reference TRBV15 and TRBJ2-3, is DAMVIQNPRYQVTQFGKPVTLSCSQTLNHNVMYWYQQKSSQAPKLLFHYYDKDFNNEADTPDNFQSRRPNTSFCFLDIRSPGLGDTAMYLCATSREAGGKDTQYFGPGTRLTVL.

The CDR3, as DNA: TGCGCCAGCAGCCAAGCAATGAACACTGAAGCTTTCTTT. It yields the protein CASSQAMNTEAFF. V gene TRBV4-1 combines with J gene TRBJ1-1; D not certain. The CDR3 is made up of 13 amino acids. V lost 1 base to trimming and J lost 0 bases, with 3 bases between them. Germline CDR1 is MGHRA and CDR2 is YSYEKL.

In DNA, the CDR3 is TGTGCCAGCAGCTTGGTTTGGGCGGGTACAATGGACGAGCAGTACTTC. It encodes CASSLVWAGTMDEQYF. The rearrangement uses TRBV5-4 and TRBJ2-7, with D possibly TRBD2 on 5 matching bases. The CDR3 is 16 amino acids. V lost 0 bases, J lost 5 bases, and 18 bases lay in between. CDR1 is SGHNT and CDR2 is YYREEE in the germline V gene (reference sequence). Supplemented by reference TRBV5-4 and TRBJ2-7, the full variable domain reads ETGVTQSPTHLIKTRGQQVTLRCSSQSGHNTVSWYQQALGQGPQFIFQYYREEENGRGNFPPRFSGLQFPNYSSELNVNALELDDSALYLCASSLVWAGTMDEQYFGPGTRLTVT.

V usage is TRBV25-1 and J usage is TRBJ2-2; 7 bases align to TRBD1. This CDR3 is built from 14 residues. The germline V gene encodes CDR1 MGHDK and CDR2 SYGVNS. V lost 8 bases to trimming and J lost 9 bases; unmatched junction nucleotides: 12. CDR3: CASGQGGASRELFF. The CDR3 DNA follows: TGTGCCAGCGGCCAAGGGGGCGCGAGCCGGGAGCTGTTTTTT.

The CDR3 reads CASSGGVGEKLFF. The CDR3 DNA reads TGTGCCAGCAGCGGGGGGGTTGGCGAAAAACTGTTTTTT. The rearrangement uses TRBV9 and TRBJ1-4; a weak D match, TRBD1 (5 bases). Trimming took off 3 bases at V and 8 bases at J, with 11 bases between the two ends. The germline CDR1 and CDR2 sequences are SGDLS and YYNGEE. This CDR3 comprises 13 residues.

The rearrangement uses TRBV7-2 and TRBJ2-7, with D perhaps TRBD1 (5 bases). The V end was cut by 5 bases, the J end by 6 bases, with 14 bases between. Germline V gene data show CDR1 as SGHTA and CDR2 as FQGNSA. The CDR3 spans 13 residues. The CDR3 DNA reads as TGTGCCAGCAGCCCCCGGCAGGGCCCCGAGCAGTACTTC. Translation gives CASSPRQGPEQYF.

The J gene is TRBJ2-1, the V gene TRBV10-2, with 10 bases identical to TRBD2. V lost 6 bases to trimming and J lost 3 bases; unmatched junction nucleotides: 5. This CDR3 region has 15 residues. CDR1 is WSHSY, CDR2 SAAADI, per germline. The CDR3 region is CASSLLAGDYNEQFF. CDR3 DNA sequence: TGCGCCAGCAGCTTGCTAGCGGGAGACTACAATGAGCAGTTCTTC.

The CDR3, as DNA: TGTGCCAGCAGTGCGGAGAATACGCAGTATTTT. Amino acids: CASSAENTQYF. The V gene is TRBV6-1, the J gene TRBJ2-3; D not certain. CDR3 length equals 11 residues. Trimming pared 4 bases from V and 7 bases from J, leaving 6 bases between. Germline CDR1 and CDR2: MNHNS and SASEGT.

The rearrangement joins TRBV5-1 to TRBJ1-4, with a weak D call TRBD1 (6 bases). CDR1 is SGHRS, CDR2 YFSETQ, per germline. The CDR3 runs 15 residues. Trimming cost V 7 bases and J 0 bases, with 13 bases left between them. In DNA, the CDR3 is TGCGCCAGCGCGGACAGCCCTGCAACTAATGAAAAACTGTTTTTT. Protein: CASADSPATNEKLFF.